These 17 T cell receptor beta chains share one sample of origin, sequenced in a study of blood T cell repertoires in COVID-19. Only in-frame clones appear in the TCRdb table, and some are missing; sequencing was by immunoSEQ multiplex PCR. The table shows roughly 700,000 clones, with 75% to 90% occurring only once. The sequenced sample consisted of peripheral blood. The receptor set was obtained from a woman aged 18-29 years with acute or convalescent COVID-19.

The rearrangement joins TRBV14 to TRBJ2-7, with 9 bases lining up with TRBD2. CDR3 length: 14 residues. From germline, CDR1 is SGHDN and CDR2 FVKESK. V gave up 0 bases and J gave up 4 bases; unmatched junction bases: 1. The CDR3 reads CASSQEGLAYEQYF. Here the CDR3 DNA reads TGTGCCAGCAGCCAAGAGGGACTAGCTTACGAGCAGTACTTC.

In its sample, this clone was seen a few times. The V gene is TRBV14, the J gene TRBJ2-7; 7 bases map to TRBD1. With 0 bases clipped from V and 1 base from J, the junction kept 3 bases outside the gene matches. Germline values: CDR1 SGHDN, CDR2 FVKESK. This CDR3 region has 15 residues. CDR3 sequence: CASSQEYRGSYEQYF. CDR3 DNA sequence: TGTGCCAGCAGCCAAGAGTACAGGGGTTCCTACGAGCAGTACTTC.

The chain joins TRBV5-1 to TRBJ2-1; maybe TRBD2 (6 bases). Trimming removed 0 bases at V and 5 bases at J, with 9 bases between. The CDR3 totals 14 residues. The V gene's germline CDR1 is SGHRS and CDR2 YFSETQ. CDR3 DNA: TGCGCCAGCAGCTTGGAGCGGGCGCACAATGAGCAGTTCTTC. It is translated as CASSLERAHNEQFF.

This clone is a singleton in its sample. The chain employs TRBV18 and TRBJ1-3, with 8 bases lining up with TRBD1. This CDR3 has 13 amino acids. CDR1 is KGHSH, CDR2 LQKENI, per germline. Trimming took 6 bases from V and 8 from J; bases not matched to a gene: 6. The CDR3 bases are TGTGCCAGCTCCCCTGGGACAGGTGACACCATATATTTT. Translation: CASSPGTGDTIYF. The full variable domain, with the rest looked up from reference TRBV18 and TRBJ1-3, is NAGVMQNPRHLVRRRGQEARLRCSPMKGHSHVYWYRQLPEEGLKFMVYLQKENIIDESGMPKERFSAEFPKEGPSILRIQQVVRGDSAAYFCASSPGTGDTIYFGEGSWLTVV.

The V and J genes are TRBV28 and TRBJ2-2; TRBD1 agrees at 10 bases. Trimming removed 7 bases from V and 7 bases from J; junction bases left unmatched: 9. Germline CDR1 reads MDHEN; CDR2 reads SYDVKM. The CDR3 is made up of 15 amino acids. This chain's CDR3 is CASTPPGTGVGELFF. CDR3 nucleotides: TGTGCCAGCACCCCCCCCGGGACAGGGGTCGGGGAGCTGTTTTTT.

The chain uses TRBV12-5 and TRBJ2-6; D remains unclear. Germline assignment: CDR1 LGHNT and CDR2 FRNRAP. V was cut by 3 bases and J by 4 bases, with 4 bases left in between. The CDR3 is made up of 13 amino acids. CDR3 protein: CASGFSGANVLTF. CDR3 DNA: TGTGCTAGTGGTTTCTCCGGGGCCAACGTCCTGACTTTC.

DNA of the CDR3: TGTGCCAGCAGCTTTGGCGGGGATACGCAGTATTTT. Residues: CASSFGGDTQYF. This chain uses TRBV7-8 with TRBJ2-3; D may be TRBD2 (5 bases). The V gene's germline CDR1 is SGHVS and CDR2 FQNEAQ. V was pared by 3 bases and J by 6 bases, with 7 bases between. This CDR3 contains 12 residues.

This clone was found a few times. The gene calls are TRBV5-1 and TRBJ1-2; 7 positions agree with TRBD1. The V gene's germline CDR1 is SGHRS and CDR2 YFSETQ. This CDR3 region has 17 residues. With V trimmed by 0 bases and J by 0 bases, 8 bases remained unmatched. CDR3 DNA: TGCGCCAGCAGCTTGGCCAGTGTAGGACAGGCTAACTATGGCTACACCTTC. Its translation is CASSLASVGQANYGYTF.

The genes are TRBV4-2 and TRBJ1-2; 8 bases line up with TRBD1. J gave up 5 bases and V 1 base, and 6 bases lay outside the gene matches. Germline V CDR1 and CDR2: LGHNA, YNFKEQ. The CDR3 has 15 residues. The CDR3 DNA follows: TGTGCCAGCAGCCAAGGGACAGGGTTAGGTTATGGCTACACCTTC. Protein sequence: CASSQGTGLGYGYTF.

The chain employs TRBV7-9 and TRBJ2-2; a possible D gene is TRBD1 (6 bases). The CDR3 runs 13 residues. Trimming left V 5 bases short and J 7 bases short, with 11 bases between. The germline V gene has CDR1 SEHNR and CDR2 FQNEAQ (reference sequence). CDR3 in amino acids: CASSLLTGGELFF. DNA of the CDR3: TGTGCCAGCAGCCTCCTGACAGGCGGGGAGCTGTTTTTT.

The chain combines TRBV7-6 with TRBJ2-1; D is unresolved. The CDR3 length is 13 residues. Germline V gene data show CDR1 as SGHVS and CDR2 as FNYEAQ. The V end lost 2 bases, the J end lost 4 bases, and 6 bases lay between the germline ends. CDR3 sequence: CASSLSGYNEQFF. The CDR3 coding sequence is TGTGCCAGCAGCTTATCCGGTTACAATGAGCAGTTCTTC. Full variable domain (missing parts from reference TRBV7-6 and TRBJ2-1): GAGVSQSPRYKVTKRGQDVALRCDPISGHVSLYWYRQALGQGPEFLTYFNYEAQQDKSGLPNDRFSAERPEGSISTLTIQRTEQRDSAMYRCASSLSGYNEQFFGPGTRLTVL.

The rearrangement uses TRBV5-1 and TRBJ2-1, with D unresolved. The V end was cut by 4 bases, the J end by 5 bases, with 10 bases between. This CDR3 region has 13 residues. Germline lookup yields CDR1 SGHRS and CDR2 YFSETQ. CDR3 sequence: CASSVGANNEQFF. The CDR3 DNA is TGCGCCAGCAGCGTCGGAGCTAACAATGAGCAGTTCTTC. Full variable domain (remainder filled in from reference TRBV5-1 and TRBJ2-1): KAGVTQTPRYLIKTRGQQVTLSCSPISGHRSVSWYQQTPGQGLQFLFEYFSETQRNKGNFPGRFSGRQFSNSRSEMNVSTLELGDSALYLCASSVGANNEQFFGPGTRLTVL.

This sequence joins TRBV9 and TRBJ2-1; TRBD2 aligns across 11 bases. This CDR3 contains 16 residues. V lost 0 bases, J lost 5 bases, and 4 bases stayed unmatched. The germline gives CDR1 SGDLS, CDR2 YYNGEE. The CDR3 DNA follows: TGTGCCAGCAGCGTAGGTCTAGCGGGGGGCAACAATGAGCAGTTCTTC. This sequence encodes CASSVGLAGGNNEQFF.

The CDR3 reads CASSPSQGSYEQYF. CDR3 DNA sequence: TGTGCCAGCAGCCCCTCACAGGGGTCCTACGAGCAGTACTTC. This chain uses TRBV13 with TRBJ2-7; TRBD1 matches at 7 bases. Germline V lookup: CDR1 PRHDT, CDR2 FYEKMQ (reference sequence). The CDR3 contains 14 residues. Trimming cost V 5 bases and J 1 base; bases outside gene matches: 5.

This chain uses TRBV5-5 with TRBJ2-1; D might be TRBD1 (5 bases). The CDR3 contains 16 residues. The ends were cut back, 0 bases at V and 6 bases at J, with 16 bases in the middle. Per germline, CDR1 SGHKS and CDR2 YYEKEE (reference sequence). The CDR3 DNA is TGTGCCAGCAGCTTGGCCATGAGGCAGGGCAGCAATGAGCAGTTCTTC. Translating it yields CASSLAMRQGSNEQFF.

The chain combines TRBV6-4 with TRBJ1-2; D is undetermined. The CDR3 length is 14 residues. Germline CDR1 and CDR2: MRHNA and SNTAGT. Trimming removed 6 bases from V and 7 bases from J, with 18 bases in between. CDR3 protein: CASSAGSGAGGYTF. CDR3 sequence (DNA): TGTGCCAGCAGCGCCGGGTCGGGCGCGGGTGGCTACACCTTC.

The chain has TRBV5-1 and TRBJ1-1, with unresolved D. CDR3 length equals 14 residues. Trimming cost V 1 base and J 5 bases, with 12 bases left between them. The germline CDR1 and CDR2 sequences are SGHRS and YFSETQ. The CDR3 sequence: CASSLLSRGTEAFF. The CDR3 nucleotides are TGCGCCAGCAGCTTGCTCAGCCGCGGGACTGAAGCTTTCTTT. Full variable domain (outside the CDR3, taken from reference TRBV5-1 and TRBJ1-1): KAGVTQTPRYLIKTRGQQVTLSCSPISGHRSVSWYQQTPGQGLQFLFEYFSETQRNKGNFPGRFSGRQFSNSRSEMNVSTLELGDSALYLCASSLLSRGTEAFFGQGTRLTVV.